This TCR beta chain was captured by sequencing in a study of T cells in narcolepsy (dated by TCRdb to the late 2010s). With respect to the entire study: The study enrolled patients with narcolepsy type 1 or type 2 (NT1, NT2) together with healthy control donors. The study sought autoreactive T cells targeting hypocretin neuron self-antigens (hypocretin, TRIB2) in narcolepsy patients, using TCR Vbeta sequencing to track clonotypes in blood and CSF.

The library was generated by the immunoSEQ multiplex PCR assay. Imported from immuneACCESS, the table was reduced by TCRdb to in-frame sequences with V and J called. These copies leave out some clones; in studies compared against another copy, an unresolved V gene accounts for under half, and the cause of the remainder is not known. Across this sample there are around 22,000 clones, with roughly four fifths seen only once. About 4% of the sample belongs to the ten largest clones. Taken from the germline V gene, the CDR1 and CDR2 loops are WSHSY and SAAADI. Relative to germline, V is missing 3 bases and J is missing 6 bases, with 16 bases of the junction outside any gene match. The CDR3 numbers 17 residues from cysteine through phenylalanine. Only the CDR3 DNA is retained, 51 bases long and in frame from the first base. Memory CD4+ T cells were sorted ex vivo from peripheral blood of narcolepsy patients and healthy controls for TCR Vbeta sequencing.

The research as a whole found: Autoreactive clonotypes were reported to be detected serially in the blood of the same patients and of different patients, but not in the blood of healthy controls. Numbers of sequenced blood memory CD4+ clonotypes were comparable, with averages of 38,000 to 40,000 in patients and 33,354 in controls. Plots comparing CSF and blood CD4+ T cell clonotypes from the same patient highlighted HCRT-specific and TRIB2-specific autoreactive clonotypes. No sequences matching autoreactive T cell clones were present in some of the blood memory CD4+ repertoires from patients and controls.

As to this clone: Its antigen target is currently unknown. One base away there is no much larger clone; base qualities are not given.

The receptor was derived from a human donor in good health. Sequenced: memory (CD45RA-) CD4+ T cells from blood. Per the publication, the cell subset or site label means: memory T cells sorted ex vivo from peripheral blood. The sequence joins TRBV10-2 to TRBJ1-2; 7 nucleotides in the junction match TRBD1. The nucleotide sequence is given as TGCGCCAGCAGTGACCCTACAGTGACAGGGTTCAGGGATGGCTACACCTTC. Its translation is CASSDPTVTGFRDGYTF.